These 18 T cell receptor beta chains came from one sample sequenced in a study of CD8+ T cells in alopecia areata. Extracted RNA was reverse transcribed into cDNA, the sequencing template. This table comes from immunoSEQ multiplex PCR, and its TCRdb copy is limited to in-frame clones, with some not included. Of 90,000 to 100,000 clones listed, around 55% are singletons. Treatment described: oral pan-JAK inhibitor, 5-10 mg twice daily. Sequenced material: CD8+ T cells sorted from blood, taken at week 4, from a patient treated with tofacitinib. The receptors derive from a human donor with alopecia areata.

The sample holds a few counts of this clone. V gene TRBV14 combines with J gene TRBJ2-1; no clear D gene. Germline CDR1 SGHDN, CDR2 FVKESK. This CDR3 region has 13 residues. V dropped 0 bases and J dropped 10 bases, with 10 bases sitting between them. This CDR3 is CASSQDSTHEQFF. Here the CDR3 DNA reads TGTGCCAGCAGCCAAGATAGCACACACGAGCAGTTCTTC.

This clone was counted a few times. The chain recombines TRBV29-1 with TRBJ2-5, with 11 bases matching TRBD2. V trimming: 8 bases; J trimming: 5 bases; junction bases outside the gene matches: 16. Per the germline V gene, CDR1 is SQVTM and CDR2 is ANQGSEA. The CDR3 is 16 amino acids. Written as DNA, the CDR3 is TGCAGCTTCAACGGGTTTACCGGGACTAGCGGTGAGACCCAGTACTTC. It is translated as CSFNGFTGTSGETQYF.

This chain uses TRBV2 with TRBJ1-1; D gene unclear. The V and J ends lost 3 bases and 4 bases respectively, with 3 bases between them. Germline V gives CDR1 SNHLY, CDR2 FYNNEI. CDR3 length equals 11 residues. The CDR3 loop is CASSDGTEAFF. CDR3 nucleotides: TGTGCCAGCAGTGATGGCACTGAAGCTTTCTTT.

The chain joins TRBV9 to TRBJ2-7, with D perhaps TRBD2 (5 bases). V gave up 6 bases and J gave up 1 base, with 14 bases separating them. The germline V gene encodes CDR1 SGDLS and CDR2 YYNGEE. The CDR3 spans 14 residues. The chain's CDR3 is CASTQDGESYEQYF. Here the CDR3 DNA reads TGTGCCAGCACCCAGGACGGGGAATCCTACGAGCAGTACTTC.

V usage is TRBV5-1 and J usage is TRBJ2-5; D is uncertain. Per the germline V gene, CDR1 is SGHRS and CDR2 is YFSETQ. This CDR3 region has 14 residues. V was shortened by 0 bases and J by 0 bases, with 6 bases between the two germline ends. The CDR3 protein is CASSLVGYQETQYF. In DNA form, the CDR3 reads TGCGCCAGCAGCTTGGTTGGCTACCAAGAGACCCAGTACTTC.

The chain links TRBV4-3 to TRBJ2-5, with TRBD1 matching over 9 bases. CDR3 length equals 15 residues. Germline lookup yields CDR1 LGHNA and CDR2 YSLEER. The V and J ends lost 3 bases and 5 bases, in that order; junction bases with no gene match: 7. Here the CDR3 DNA reads TGCGCCAGCAGCCAGGTCTCACAGGGGGCCGAGACCCAGTACTTC. Its translation: CASSQVSQGAETQYF.

This clone was counted only a few times. The chain is built from TRBV5-6 and TRBJ1-3; D gene unclear. CDR3 length: 13 residues. Between the trimmed V and J ends, which lost 4 bases and 4 bases, there was a span of 9 bases. The germline V gene has CDR1 SGHDT and CDR2 YYEEEE. CDR3 residues: CASSPDSGNTIYF. The CDR3 DNA reads as TGTGCCAGCAGCCCCGACTCCGGAAACACCATATATTTT.

V usage is TRBV27 and J usage is TRBJ2-1; D is uncertain. V gave up 8 bases and J gave up 5 bases, with 13 bases separating them. Per the germline V gene, CDR1 is MNHEY and CDR2 is SMNVEV (reference sequence). The CDR3 sequence is 13 residues long. This chain's CDR3 is CASSWSSNNEQFF. For the CDR3, the DNA is TGTGCCAGCTCGTGGTCATCTAACAATGAGCAGTTCTTC.

Details on this clone: Mismatch with germline at one junction end may stem from a read error. The chain uses TRBV27 and TRBJ2-1, with 11 bases lining up with TRBD2. The CDR3 runs to 16 residues. Germline assignment: CDR1 MNHEY and CDR2 SMNVEV (reference sequence). The CDR3: CASSLSGTSGYNEQFF. The CDR3 bases are TGTGCCAGCAGTCTATCCGGGACTAGCGGATACAATGAGCAGTTCTTC.

This clone was detected only once. V gene TRBV7-9 combines with J gene TRBJ2-1, with 8 bases matching TRBD1. The length of the CDR3 is 15 residues. Looked up from germline, CDR1 is SEHNR and CDR2 is FQNEAQ (reference sequence). Losses at the gene ends were 4 bases for V and 5 bases for J; bases not matched to a gene: 7. In DNA form, the CDR3 reads TGTGCCAGCAGCTCACAGACAGGGGTCAACAATGAGCAGTTCTTC. Its protein product is CASSSQTGVNNEQFF. The full variable domain, rest sourced from reference TRBV7-9 and TRBJ2-1, is DTGVSQNPRHKITKRGQNVTFRCDPISEHNRLYWYRQTLGQGPEFLTYFQNEAQLEKSRLLSDRFSAERPKGSFSTLEIQRTEQGDSAMYLCASSSQTGVNNEQFFGPGTRLTVL.

This clone was observed a handful of times. The genes are TRBV30 and TRBJ2-6; possible D gene TRBD1, 6 bases. The V gene's germline CDR1 is GTSNPN and CDR2 SVGIG (reference sequence). The germline V and J ends were trimmed by 2 bases and 5 bases, with 13 bases remaining between them. This CDR3 contains 15 residues. The CDR3 sequence is CAWSTGTNRANVLTF. The CDR3 DNA sequence: TGTGCCTGGAGTACCGGGACAAATAGGGCCAACGTCCTGACTTTC.

This clone was detected only once. The CDR3 DNA is TGTGCCAGCAGTGTGGACAGCTCCTACGAGCAGTACTTC. It is translated as CASSVDSSYEQYF. The chain couples TRBV27 to TRBJ2-7; D perhaps matches TRBD1 (6 bases). The V gene's germline CDR1 is MNHEY and CDR2 SMNVEV (reference sequence). This CDR3 contains 13 residues. V was clipped by 5 bases and J by 0 bases, with 8 bases between them.

The genes are TRBV5-1 and TRBJ1-5, with a tentative D call TRBD1 (5 bases). This CDR3 spans 14 amino acids. Trimming left V 0 bases short and J 3 bases short, with 7 bases between. The germline V gene encodes CDR1 SGHRS and CDR2 YFSETQ. CDR3 DNA sequence: TGCGCCAGCAGCTTGGAGGGGACCAATCAGCCCCAGCATTTT. This encodes CASSLEGTNQPQHF.

This clone appeared a few times. This chain connects TRBV29-1 to TRBJ2-7; D uncertain. Deletions cut 8 bases from V and 3 bases from J, with 11 bases between. Looked up from germline, CDR1 is SQVTM and CDR2 is ANQGSEA. This CDR3 has 11 residues. The CDR3 spells CSTLMGYEQYF. The CDR3, as DNA: TGCAGCACCCTGATGGGCTACGAGCAGTACTTC.

This chain connects TRBV10-3 to TRBJ1-2, with 10 bases identical to TRBD1. With V trimmed by 3 bases and J by 6 bases, 10 bases remained unmatched. The germline CDR1 and CDR2 sequences are ENHRY and SYGVKD. CDR3 size: 16 residues. The CDR3 sequence: CAISDWTGGDRNGYTF. The CDR3 nucleotides are TGTGCCATCAGTGACTGGACAGGGGGAGATCGAAATGGCTACACCTTC.

This chain connects TRBV27 to TRBJ1-5, with TRBD1 identical over 7 bases. V lost 5 bases and J lost 4; bases outside the gene matches: 5. CDR3 length: 14 residues. Looked up from germline, CDR1 is MNHEY and CDR2 is SMNVEV (reference sequence). This chain's CDR3 is CASSPGQLNQPQHF. As DNA, the CDR3 is TGTGCCAGCAGTCCGGGACAGCTGAATCAGCCCCAGCATTTT.

This chain links TRBV7-2 with TRBJ2-7, with D unresolved. Trimming stripped 0 bases from V and 2 bases from J, with 2 bases between. The CDR3 is 12 amino acids. CDR1 and CDR2 (germline): SGHTA, FQGNSA. The CDR3, as DNA: TGTGCCAGCAGCTTAGCCACCTACGAGCAGTACTTC. It codes for CASSLATYEQYF.

The chain joins TRBV4-1 to TRBJ2-5; 8 bases match TRBD2. This CDR3 region has 15 residues. J gave up 1 base and V 2 bases, and 3 bases lay outside the gene matches. Germline V gene data show CDR1 as MGHRA and CDR2 as YSYEKL. The CDR3 is CASSQSGLAQETQYF. The CDR3 coding sequence is TGCGCCAGCAGCCAATCTGGACTAGCCCAAGAGACCCAGTACTTC.